This T cell receptor (beta chain) was sequenced in a study of shared clonotypes between healthy human individuals. Study overall: The plates for each donor numbered three CD4 naive, three CD4 memory, two CD8 naive and one CD8 memory.

Deep was the level used in running the assay. Sorted-subset replicate PCRs used roughly 210 ng of genomic DNA. This amount corresponded to approximately 30,000 T cell genomes. Libraries were prepared by immunoSEQ multiplex PCR; TCRdb keeps only in-frame clonotypes and omits some of them. Seen here are approximately 120,000 clones, approximately 70% observed once, and the top ten hold roughly a quarter. The CDR3 is 14 amino acids. After removal of 6 bases from V and 7 bases from J, the junction contained 9 bases not matched to a gene. From germline, CDR1 is MGHDK and CDR2 SYGVNS. Material for sequencing was memory CD8+ T cells sorted from blood. The subset is: CD45RO+ cells pooled with CCR7-negative TemRA cells. The TCR was taken from a woman under 40 in good health. The rearrangement uses TRBV25-1 and TRBJ2-7, with 10 bases identical to TRBD1. In DNA, the CDR3 is TGTGCCAGCAGACCCGGGACAGGGGAATTTGAGCAGTACTTC. It translates to CASRPGTGEFEQYF.